The T cell receptor beta chain under discussion was sequenced for a study of T cell responses to AZD1222 COVID-19 vaccine (dated by TCRdb to the early 2020s). About the full investigation: A total of approximately 240 trial participants underwent TCR sequencing, of whom approximately 210 received two doses of AZD1222 and some 26 received two doses of the MenACWY control vaccine. Enrollment into the trials was organized by age into subgroups of 18-55, 56-69 and 70-plus years, and those subgroups contained 148, 28 and 57 TCR-sequenced participants, respectively.

The sample's time point, from its label and the paper: about 28 days (+/-7) after the second vaccine dose. Because spike-specific TCR depth and breadth did not differ between the two schedules, AZD1222 recipients who got a second dose at roughly 4 weeks were pooled with those who got a second dose at roughly 12 weeks. The vaccinee samples were drawn from two UK trials, COV001 and COV002, one of which was a single-blind randomized controlled phase 2/3 trial testing AZD1222 (ChAdOx1 nCoV-19) in healthy adults. Trial participant PBMC samples were collected at day 0 and day 28 after the second dose for TCRbeta chain sequencing. Deletion took 2 bases off V and 4 bases off J, with a span of 26 bases between the germline ends. Reading the germline V gene (reference sequence) gives CDR1 SEHNR and CDR2 FQNEAQ. Counted from cysteine to phenylalanine, this CDR3 has 19 amino acids. Only the CDR3 DNA stays, 57 bases, in frame from base 1.

The CDR3 regions of human TCRbeta chains were subjected to immunosequencing. The published analysis was carried out like this. Repertoire TCRs were checked for matches against a reference library of SARS-CoV-2-specific TCRs that had been generated using the MIRA antigen-specificity platform. Breadth was defined as the fraction of unique TCRs that were SARS-CoV-2-associated, and depth was defined as the fraction of total T cells that were SARS-CoV-2-associated. Using the MIRA data, each spike-specific TCR was assigned both to the spike region to which the TCR was reactive and to a CD4 or CD8 class. Log10-transformed breadth and depth values were compared by one-way ANOVA with Sidak's multiple comparisons tests. TCRdb holds this immuneACCESS table with in-frame rearrangements only. Some clones are missing; in checked studies, unresolved V genes explain under half, and the rest has no known cause. That table furnishes V, J and clone size, whereas the DNA furnished D and trimming. This sample comprises about 110,000 clones, roughly 86% of them detected only once. The ten most abundant clones make up roughly 4.4% of the sample.

Overall results and qualifications from the work: Spike-specific TCR breadth and depth rose significantly after two AZD1222 doses compared with day 0 and with MenACWY recipients. In the small 56-69-year group, the increase in depth fell short of significance, most likely because of low power. Because no day 14 peak-response samples were available, repertoires were characterized only after the peak T cell response. CD4 TCRs associated with the vaccine covered the entire spike protein, and the dominant responses were in regions 160-218 and 743-854. Most participants were white British and females outnumbered males, and the authors suggested that clonal diversity may have been underestimated. Conclusions about previously exposed vaccinees were limited because only 6 or 7 AZD1222 recipients were SARS-CoV-2 seropositive at baseline. Nearly half of unique spike-specific TCRs reportedly recognized epitopes outside regions mutated in the B.1.351 and B.1.1.7 variants.

A word on this clone: Its antigen has not been determined. No much larger clone is present one base from it, and per-base qualities are unavailable.

The sequence came from an adult who received the AZD1222 COVID-19 vaccine. The specimen comprised peripheral blood, sampled 28 days after the second AZD1222 dose. The rearrangement joined TRBV7-9 to TRBJ2-5; the D segment may tentatively be TRBD1 or TRBD2, each giving 7 matched bases. The CDR3 region: CASSLRGGQRVGTRETQYF. The DNA sequence is given as TGTGCCAGCAGCTTAAGGGGGGGACAGAGAGTGGGAACAAGAGAGACCCAGTACTTC.